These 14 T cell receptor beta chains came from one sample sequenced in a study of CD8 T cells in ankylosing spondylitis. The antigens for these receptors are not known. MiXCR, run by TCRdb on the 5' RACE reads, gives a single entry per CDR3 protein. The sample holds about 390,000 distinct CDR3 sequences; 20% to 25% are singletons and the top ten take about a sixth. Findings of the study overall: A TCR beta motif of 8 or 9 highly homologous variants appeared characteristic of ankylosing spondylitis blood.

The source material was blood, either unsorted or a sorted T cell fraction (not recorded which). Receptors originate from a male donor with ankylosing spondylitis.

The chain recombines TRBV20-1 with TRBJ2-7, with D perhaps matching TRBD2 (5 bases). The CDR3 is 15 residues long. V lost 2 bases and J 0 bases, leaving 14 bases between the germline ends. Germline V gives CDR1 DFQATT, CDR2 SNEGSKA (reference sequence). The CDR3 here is CSARSSLRASYEQYF. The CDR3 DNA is TGCAGTGCTAGATCCTCGTTGAGGGCCTCCTACGAGCAGTACTTC.

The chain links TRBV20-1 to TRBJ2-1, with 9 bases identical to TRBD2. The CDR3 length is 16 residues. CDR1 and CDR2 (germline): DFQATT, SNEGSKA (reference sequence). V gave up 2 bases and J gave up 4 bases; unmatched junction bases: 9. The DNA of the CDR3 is TGCAGTGCTAGAATTTCTAGCGGGATGTCTTACAATGAGCAGTTCTTC. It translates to CSARISSGMSYNEQFF.

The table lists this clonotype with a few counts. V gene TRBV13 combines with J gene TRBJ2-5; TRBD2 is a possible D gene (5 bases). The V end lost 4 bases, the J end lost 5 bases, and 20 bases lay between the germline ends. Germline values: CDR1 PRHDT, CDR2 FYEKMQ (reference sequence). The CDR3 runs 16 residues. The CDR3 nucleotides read TGTGCCAGCAGCTCTTACCTCGGAGGCTACGGGGAGACCCAGTACTTC. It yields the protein CASSSYLGGYGETQYF.

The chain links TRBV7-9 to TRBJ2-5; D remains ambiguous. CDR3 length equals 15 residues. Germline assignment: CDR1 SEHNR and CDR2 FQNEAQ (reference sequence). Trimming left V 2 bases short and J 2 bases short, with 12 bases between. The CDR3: CASSLSASTQETQYF. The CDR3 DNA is TGTGCCAGCAGCTTATCAGCTTCCACACAAGAGACCCAGTACTTC. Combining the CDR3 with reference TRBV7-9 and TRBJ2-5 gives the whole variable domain DTGVSQNPRHKITKRGQNVTFRCDPISEHNRLYWYRQTLGQGPEFLTYFQNEAQLEKSRLLSDRFSAERPKGSFSTLEIQRTEQGDSAMYLCASSLSASTQETQYFGPGTRLLVL.

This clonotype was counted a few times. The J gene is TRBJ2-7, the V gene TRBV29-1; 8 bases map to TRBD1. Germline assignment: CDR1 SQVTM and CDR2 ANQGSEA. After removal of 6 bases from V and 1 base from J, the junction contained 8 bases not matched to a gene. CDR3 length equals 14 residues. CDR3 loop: CSVLQGTGSYEQYF. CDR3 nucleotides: TGCAGCGTCCTACAGGGGACAGGATCCTACGAGCAGTACTTC.

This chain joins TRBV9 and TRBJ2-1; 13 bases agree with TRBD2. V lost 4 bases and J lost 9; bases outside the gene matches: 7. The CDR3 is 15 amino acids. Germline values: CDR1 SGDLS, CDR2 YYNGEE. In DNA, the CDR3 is TGTGCCAGCAGCCCCCTGACTAGCGGGAGGTTTGAGCAGTTCTTC. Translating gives CASSPLTSGRFEQFF. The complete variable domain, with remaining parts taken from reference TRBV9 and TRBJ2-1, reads DSGVTQTPKHLITATGQRVTLRCSPRSGDLSVYWYQQSLDQGLQFLIQYYNGEERAKGNILERFSAQQFPDLHSELNLSSLELGDSALYFCASSPLTSGRFEQFFGPGTRLTVL.

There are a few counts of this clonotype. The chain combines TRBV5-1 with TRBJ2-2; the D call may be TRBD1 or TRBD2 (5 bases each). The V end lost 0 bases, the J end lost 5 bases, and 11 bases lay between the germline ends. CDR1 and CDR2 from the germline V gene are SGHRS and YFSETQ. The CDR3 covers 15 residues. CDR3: CASSLVGASTGELFF. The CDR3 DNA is TGCGCCAGCAGCTTGGTCGGGGCTTCAACCGGGGAGCTGTTTTTT.

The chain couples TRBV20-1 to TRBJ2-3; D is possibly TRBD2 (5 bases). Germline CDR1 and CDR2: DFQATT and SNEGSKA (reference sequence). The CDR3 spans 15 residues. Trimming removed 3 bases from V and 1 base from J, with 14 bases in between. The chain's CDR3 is CSARGKRTGTDTQYF. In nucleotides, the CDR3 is TGCAGTGCTAGGGGGAAGCGGACGGGCACAGATACGCAGTATTTT.

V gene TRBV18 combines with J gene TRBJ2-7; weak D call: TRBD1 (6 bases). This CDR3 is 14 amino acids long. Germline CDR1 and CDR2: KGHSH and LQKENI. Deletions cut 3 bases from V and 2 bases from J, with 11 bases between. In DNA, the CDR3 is TGTGCCAGCTCACCTCTGGACAGTACCTACGAGCAGTACTTC. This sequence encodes CASSPLDSTYEQYF.

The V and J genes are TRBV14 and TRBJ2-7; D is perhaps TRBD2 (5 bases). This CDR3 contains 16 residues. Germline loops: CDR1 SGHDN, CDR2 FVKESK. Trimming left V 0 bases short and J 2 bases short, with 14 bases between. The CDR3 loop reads CASSQDRRHAAYEQYF. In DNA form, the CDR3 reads TGTGCCAGCAGCCAAGATCGGAGGCACGCGGCCTACGAGCAGTACTTC.

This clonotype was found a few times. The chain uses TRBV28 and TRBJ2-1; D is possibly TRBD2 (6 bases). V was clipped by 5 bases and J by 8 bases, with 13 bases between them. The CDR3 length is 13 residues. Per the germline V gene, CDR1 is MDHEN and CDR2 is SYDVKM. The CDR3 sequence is CASSQSGSDEQFF. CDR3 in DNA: TGTGCCAGCAGTCAAAGCGGGTCGGATGAGCAGTTCTTC.

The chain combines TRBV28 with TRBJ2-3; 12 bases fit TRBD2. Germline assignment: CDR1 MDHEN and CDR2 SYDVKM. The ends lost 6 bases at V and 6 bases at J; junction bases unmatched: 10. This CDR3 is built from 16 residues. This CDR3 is CASSSRLAGAWDTQYF. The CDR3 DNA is TGTGCCAGCAGCTCTCGACTAGCGGGAGCCTGGGATACGCAGTATTTT.

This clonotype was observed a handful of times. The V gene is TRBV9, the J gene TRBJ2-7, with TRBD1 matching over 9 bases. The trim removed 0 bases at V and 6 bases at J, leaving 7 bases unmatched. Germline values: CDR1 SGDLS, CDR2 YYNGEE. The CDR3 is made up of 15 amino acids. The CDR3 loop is CASSVGGTGSIEQYF. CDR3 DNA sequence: TGTGCCAGCAGCGTAGGAGGGACAGGGTCGATCGAGCAGTACTTC.

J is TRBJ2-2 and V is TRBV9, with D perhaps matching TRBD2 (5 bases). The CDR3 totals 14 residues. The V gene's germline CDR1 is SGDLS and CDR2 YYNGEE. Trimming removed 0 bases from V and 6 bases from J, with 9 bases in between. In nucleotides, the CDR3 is TGTGCCAGCAGCGTAGACAGCGGTCCCGGGGAGCTGTTTTTT. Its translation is CASSVDSGPGELFF.